The rows below give T cell receptor beta chains drawn from one sample of a study of Tregs in tolerant kidney transplant recipients. Clones were read by immunoSEQ multiplex PCR, and TCRdb kept only the in-frame ones, dropping some. The profile shows roughly 250,000 clones, around 81% of them singletons. Source material: CD4+ T cells from blood. The source is a human donor in good health. Each CDR3 is given with its conserved first and last residue. D genes are given only for firm matches. Clone size is shown for a subset of rows, as once, few, many or a class of expanded clone.

j_call	v_call	d_call	clone_size	cdr3_nt	cdr3_aa
TRBJ1-5	TRBV6-1	.	few	TGTGCCATCACACCCTGGGGTAATCAGCCCCAGCATTTT	CAITPWGNQPQHF
TRBJ1-2	TRBV2	TRBD1	.	TGTGCCAGCAGTGAAAGGGACAGGGGCTATGGCTACACCTTC	CASSERDRGYGYTF
TRBJ2-7	TRBV7-2	.	.	TGTGCCAGCAGCTTACCAACAGGGAGCTTCGACGAGCAGTACTTC	CASSLPTGSFDEQYF
TRBJ1-5	TRBV28	TRBD1	.	TGTGCCAGCAGTTTAAACAGGGGCGGCAATCAGCCCCAGCATTTT	CASSLNRGGNQPQHF
TRBJ2-3	TRBV11-2	TRBD2	.	TGTGCCAGCAGCTTGGCTGGACTAGCGCTTACAGATACGCAGTATTTT	CASSLAGLALTDTQYF
TRBJ1-1	TRBV20-1	.	.	TGCAGTGCCAGGGGGAACACTGAAGCTTTCTTT	CSARGNTEAFF
TRBJ1-5	TRBV6-6	TRBD1	few	TGTGCCAGCAAGGCGGACAGGGGGACCCAGCATTTT	CASKADRGTQHF
TRBJ1-2	TRBV6-1	.	.	TGTGCCAGCATGGCGGGTCCCCTTAACTATGGCTACACCTTC	CASMAGPLNYGYTF
TRBJ2-5	TRBV5-4	TRBD2	.	TGTGCCAGCAGCGTCCTCGCCGGGAGGCCAGAGACCCAGTACTTC	CASSVLAGRPETQYF
TRBJ2-7	TRBV5-4	.	.	TGTGCCAGCAGCTTACCAAACAGGGTCGGTCACGAGCAGTACTTC	CASSLPNRVGHEQYF
TRBJ1-2	TRBV6-1	.	.	TGTGCCAGCAGTGAGGGGACTTATGGCTACACCTTC	CASSEGTYGYTF
TRBJ2-7	TRBV7-9	.	.	TGTGCCAGCAGCGCCCCCAGGGGCTTCCCCACGTACGAGCAGTACTTC	CASSAPRGFPTYEQYF
TRBJ2-7	TRBV6-5	.	.	TGTGCCAGCAGTTACTCGGGCGGCACTTACGAGCAGTACTTC	CASSYSGGTYEQYF
TRBJ1-4	TRBV6-6	.	.	TGTGCCAGCAGCCGAGGACAGTCTAATGAAAAACTGTTTTTT	CASSRGQSNEKLFF
TRBJ2-1	TRBV4-1	.	.	TGCGCCAGCAGCCCCCTTTACCCTCCTGACAATGAGCAGTTCTTC	CASSPLYPPDNEQFF
TRBJ1-2	TRBV5-6	TRBD1	few	TGTGCCAGCAGAAGTATCGACCGGGACAGGGTTGATGGCTACACCTTC	CASRSIDRDRVDGYTF
TRBJ2-1	TRBV11-2	TRBD2	.	TGTGCCAGCAGCCAACTAACTAGCGGGGTCTGGTATGAGCAGTTCTTC	CASSQLTSGVWYEQFF
TRBJ1-1	TRBV6-6	.	.	TGTGCCAGCAGGGTGGGGGGCCTGAACACTGAAGCTTTCTTT	CASRVGGLNTEAFF
TRBJ1-6	TRBV19	TRBD1	.	TGTGCCAGTAGTGTCTGGATGGGACAGGGGGGTTCACCCCTCCACTTT	CASSVWMGQGGSPLHF
TRBJ2-1	TRBV5-4	TRBD2	.	TGTGCCAGCAGCCGCCGACGAGGTAGCGGGGGGGCCGTCAATGAGCAGTTCTTC	CASSRRRGSGGAVNEQFF
TRBJ2-1	TRBV20-1	.	.	TGCAGTGCTAGAAGGACGTCTGAGCAGTTCTTC	CSARRTSEQFF
TRBJ2-1	TRBV7-7	.	.	TGTGCCAGCAGCTTAGACAGTGCGGGTGAGCAGTTCTTC	CASSLDSAGEQFF
TRBJ1-2	TRBV14	.	.	TGTGCCAGCAGCCAAGCCTCCACAGGGTCCTATGGCTACACCTTC	CASSQASTGSYGYTF
TRBJ1-1	TRBV2	.	.	TGTGCCACCTCATGGGGGGGGAGGGACACTGAAGCTTTCTTT	CATSWGGRDTEAFF
TRBJ1-1	TRBV6-5	.	.	TGTGCCAGCAGGAGAGACCGGGACTTGAACACTGAAGCTTTCTTT	CASRRDRDLNTEAFF
TRBJ2-3	TRBV19	.	.	TGTGCCAGTGCCGTGAGGGGCAGCACAGATACGCAGTATTTT	CASAVRGSTDTQYF
TRBJ2-7	TRBV6-6	.	.	TGTGCCAGCAGTACGGTGTTTTGGGAGCAGTACTTC	CASSTVFWEQYF
TRBJ2-7	TRBV18	TRBD2	.	TGTGCCAGCACGTCCAAATTACTAGCGGGGGGCCCCTACGAGCAGTACTTC	CASTSKLLAGGPYEQYF
TRBJ2-7	TRBV7-6	.	few	TGTGCCAGCAGGTGGCAGTACTTC	CASRWQYF
TRBJ2-7	TRBV29-1	.	.	TGCAGCGTTGAAGTCGGGGGTTACGAGCAGTACTTC	CSVEVGGYEQYF
TRBJ2-5	TRBV5-6	.	.	TGTGCCAGCAGTTTAGGGGGAGACGAGACCCAGTACTTC	CASSLGGDETQYF
TRBJ2-5	TRBV29-1	TRBD1	.	TGCAGCCTCTTGCGGGGACAGGGGGAGTTGTGGGAGACCCAGTACTTC	CSLLRGQGELWETQYF
TRBJ2-7	TRBV6-5	TRBD1	.	TGTGCCAGCAGTACCGGCGACAGGGTGGGCGAGCAGTACTTC	CASSTGDRVGEQYF
TRBJ2-7	TRBV19	TRBD2	.	TGTGCCAGTAGGCCGGCTAGCGGGAGAGTCTATGGGGAGCAGTACTTC	CASRPASGRVYGEQYF
TRBJ1-6	TRBV6-5	.	.	TGTGCCAGCAGTTACGGGCACCAACGTTATAATTCACCCCTCCACTTT	CASSYGHQRYNSPLHF
TRBJ1-4	TRBV27	.	.	TGTGCCAGCAGTCTAAAGGGGTTGCGAACTAATGAAAAACTGTTTTTT	CASSLKGLRTNEKLFF
TRBJ2-3	TRBV5-4	.	.	TGTGCCAGCAGCTTGGCCGGGGGGCACACAGATACGCAGTATTTT	CASSLAGGHTDTQYF
TRBJ1-5	TRBV11-2	.	.	TGTGCCAGCAGCTCCGGACAGCATCAGCCCCAGCATTTT	CASSSGQHQPQHF
TRBJ1-1	TRBV7-4	.	once	TGTGCCAGCAGCTTAAAAACAGAGACTGAAGCTTTCTTT	CASSLKTETEAFF
TRBJ2-2	TRBV30	.	.	TGTGCCTGGAGTGTATGGCAGGGCACCGGGGAGCTGTTTTTT	CAWSVWQGTGELFF
TRBJ1-4	TRBV27	.	once	TGTGCCAGCAGTTTATTGGGCACTAATGAAAAACTGTTTTTT	CASSLLGTNEKLFF
TRBJ1-1	TRBV30	TRBD1	.	TGTGCCTGGAGGGGGGGACAGGCTAACACTGAAGCTTTCTTT	CAWRGGQANTEAFF
TRBJ1-1	TRBV6-6	.	.	TGTGCCAGCAGTGTTACGATGGGGGGGAACACTGAAGCTTTCTTT	CASSVTMGGNTEAFF
TRBJ2-3	TRBV19	.	.	TGTGCCAGTAAACAGGGAGGCTGGGGAGATACGCAGTATTTT	CASKQGGWGDTQYF
TRBJ2-1	TRBV4-1	.	.	TGCGCCAGCAGCCCTCCGGGGGGCGCCTACAATGAGCAGTTCTTC	CASSPPGGAYNEQFF
TRBJ1-6	TRBV30	.	.	TGTGCCTGGAGTCCCCCTCACCTATATAATTCACCCCTCCACTTT	CAWSPPHLYNSPLHF
TRBJ1-6	TRBV6-5	.	.	TGTGCCAGCAGTGCTCAGGGGTTACCCCTCCACTTT	CASSAQGLPLHF
TRBJ2-3	TRBV5-1	.	.	TGCGCCAGCAGCTTGTTTTCACAAAGCACAGATACGCAGTATTTT	CASSLFSQSTDTQYF
TRBJ1-2	TRBV7-2	TRBD1	.	TGTGCCAGCAGTTCTCACAGGGGGATCGGCTACACCTTC	CASSSHRGIGYTF
TRBJ2-7	TRBV6-5	.	few	TGTGCCAGCAGTTACCCAGGGGGAGGGGGCCAAACCGAGCAGTACTTC	CASSYPGGGGQTEQYF
TRBJ1-4	TRBV11-2	.	.	TGTGCCAGCAGCTTAGGAGTGCGGGCAGAACACGAAAAACTGTTTTTT	CASSLGVRAEHEKLFF
TRBJ2-7	TRBV10-3	.	.	TGTGCCATCAGACCCGGGGCGCCGAACGAGCAGTACTTC	CAIRPGAPNEQYF
TRBJ1-5	TRBV6-6	.	.	TGTGCCAGCAGTTTTACAGCTTATAGCAATCAGCCCCAGCATTTT	CASSFTAYSNQPQHF
TRBJ2-5	TRBV5-1	.	once	TGCGCCAGCAGCTTCGGAGTTGGGGAGACCCAGTACTTC	CASSFGVGETQYF
TRBJ2-3	TRBV2	TRBD2	.	TGTGCCAGCAGTGAGGGACTTCTTGGCGGGGGGGCGGAAGATACGCAGTATTTT	CASSEGLLGGGAEDTQYF
TRBJ1-1	TRBV5-1	.	.	TGCGCCAGCAGCCTTGTAGGGGAAGTGAACACTGAAGCTTTCTTT	CASSLVGEVNTEAFF
TRBJ2-7	TRBV19	.	.	TGTGCCAGTAGAGGGAAGACAGGAACCTACGAGCAGTACTTC	CASRGKTGTYEQYF
TRBJ1-3	TRBV29-1	.	.	TGCAGCGTTGATGTGGGGGGCCTGGGATACACCATATATTTT	CSVDVGGLGYTIYF
TRBJ2-5	TRBV7-6	TRBD2	.	TGTGCCAGCAGCTTAGCTTTCCTAGCGGGGGGTAGATCTCAAGAGACCCAGTACTTC	CASSLAFLAGGRSQETQYF
TRBJ2-2	TRBV19	TRBD2	.	TGTGCCAGCCTAGCGGGAGTCAGGGATTACACCGGGGAGCTGTTTTTT	CASLAGVRDYTGELFF